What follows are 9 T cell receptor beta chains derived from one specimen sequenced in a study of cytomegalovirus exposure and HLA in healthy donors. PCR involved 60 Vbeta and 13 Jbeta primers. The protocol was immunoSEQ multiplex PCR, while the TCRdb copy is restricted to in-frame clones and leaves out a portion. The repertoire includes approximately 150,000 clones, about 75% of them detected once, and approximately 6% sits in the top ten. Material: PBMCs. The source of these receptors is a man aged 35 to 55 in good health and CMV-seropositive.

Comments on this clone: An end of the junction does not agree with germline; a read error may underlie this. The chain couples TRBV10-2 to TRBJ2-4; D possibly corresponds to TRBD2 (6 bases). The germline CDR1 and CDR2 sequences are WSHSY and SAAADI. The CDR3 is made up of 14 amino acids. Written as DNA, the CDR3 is TGCGCCAGCGTAGGACTAAGCGGTGAAAACAGTCAGTACTTC. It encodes CASVGLSGENSQYF.

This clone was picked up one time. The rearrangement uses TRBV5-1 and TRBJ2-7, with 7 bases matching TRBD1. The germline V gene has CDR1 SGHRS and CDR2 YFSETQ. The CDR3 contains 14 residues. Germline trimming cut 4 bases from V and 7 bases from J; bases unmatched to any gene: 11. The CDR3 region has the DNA TGCGCCAGCAGCACCGGACAGGTTCAAACGGAGCAGTACTTC. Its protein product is CASSTGQVQTEQYF.

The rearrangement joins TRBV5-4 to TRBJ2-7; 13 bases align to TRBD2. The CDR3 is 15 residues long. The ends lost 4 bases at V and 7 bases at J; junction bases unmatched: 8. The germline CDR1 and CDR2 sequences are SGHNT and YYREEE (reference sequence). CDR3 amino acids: CASSTGTSGTREQYF. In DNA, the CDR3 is TGTGCCAGCAGCACCGGGACTAGCGGGACGAGGGAGCAGTACTTC.

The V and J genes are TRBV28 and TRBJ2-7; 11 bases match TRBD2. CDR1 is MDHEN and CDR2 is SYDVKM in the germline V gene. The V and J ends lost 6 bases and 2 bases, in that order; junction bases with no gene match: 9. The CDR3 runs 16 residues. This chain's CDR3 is CASSSTVAGGAYEQYF. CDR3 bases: TGTGCCAGCAGCTCAACTGTAGCGGGGGGGGCCTACGAGCAGTACTTC.

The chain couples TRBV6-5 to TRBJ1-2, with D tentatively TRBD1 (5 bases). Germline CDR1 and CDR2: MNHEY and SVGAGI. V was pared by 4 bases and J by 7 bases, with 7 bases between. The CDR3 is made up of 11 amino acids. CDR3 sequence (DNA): TGTGCCAGCAGTTTCGGGGGTGGCTACACCTTC. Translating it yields CASSFGGGYTF.

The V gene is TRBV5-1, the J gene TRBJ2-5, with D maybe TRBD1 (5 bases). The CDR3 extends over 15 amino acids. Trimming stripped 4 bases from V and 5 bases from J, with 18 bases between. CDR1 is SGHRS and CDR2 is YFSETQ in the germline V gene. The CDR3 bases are TGCGCCAGCAGCAACAACCAGGGATTGGGGGAGACCCAGTACTTC. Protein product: CASSNNQGLGETQYF.

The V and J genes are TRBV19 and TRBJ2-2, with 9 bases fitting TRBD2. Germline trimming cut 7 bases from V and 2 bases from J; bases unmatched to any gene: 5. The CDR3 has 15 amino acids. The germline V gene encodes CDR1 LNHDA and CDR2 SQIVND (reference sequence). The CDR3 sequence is CASILAGTNTGELFF. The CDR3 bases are TGTGCCAGTATTCTAGCGGGGACAAACACCGGGGAGCTGTTTTTT.

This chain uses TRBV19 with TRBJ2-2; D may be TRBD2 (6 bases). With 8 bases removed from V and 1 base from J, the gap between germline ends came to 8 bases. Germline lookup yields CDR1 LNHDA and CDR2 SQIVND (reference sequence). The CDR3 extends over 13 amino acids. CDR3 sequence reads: CASPSENTGELFF. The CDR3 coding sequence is TGTGCCAGTCCTAGCGAGAACACCGGGGAGCTGTTTTTT.

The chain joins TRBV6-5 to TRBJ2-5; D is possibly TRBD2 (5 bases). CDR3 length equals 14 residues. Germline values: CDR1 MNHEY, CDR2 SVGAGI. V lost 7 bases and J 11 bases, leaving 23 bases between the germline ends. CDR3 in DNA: TGTGCCAGCACTCCCTGGGTCCGGAGCGGAGAGCAGTACTTC. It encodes CASTPWVRSGEQYF.